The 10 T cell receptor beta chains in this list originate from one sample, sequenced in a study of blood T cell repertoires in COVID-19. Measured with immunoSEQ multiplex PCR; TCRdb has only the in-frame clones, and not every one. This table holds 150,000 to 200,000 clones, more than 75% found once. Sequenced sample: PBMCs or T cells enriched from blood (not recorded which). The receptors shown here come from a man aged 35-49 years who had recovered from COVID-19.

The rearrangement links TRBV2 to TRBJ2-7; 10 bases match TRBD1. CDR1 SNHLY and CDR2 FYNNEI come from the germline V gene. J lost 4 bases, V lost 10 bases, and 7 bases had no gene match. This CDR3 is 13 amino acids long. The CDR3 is CANAGTGVYEQYF. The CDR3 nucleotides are TGTGCCAACGCCGGGACAGGGGTGTACGAGCAGTACTTC.

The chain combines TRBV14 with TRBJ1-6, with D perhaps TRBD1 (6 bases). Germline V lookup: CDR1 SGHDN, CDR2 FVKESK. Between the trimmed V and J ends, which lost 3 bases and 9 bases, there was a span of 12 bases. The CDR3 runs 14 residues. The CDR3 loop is CASSQNTGSSPLHF. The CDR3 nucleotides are TGTGCCAGCAGCCAGAATACAGGGAGTTCACCCCTCCACTTT.

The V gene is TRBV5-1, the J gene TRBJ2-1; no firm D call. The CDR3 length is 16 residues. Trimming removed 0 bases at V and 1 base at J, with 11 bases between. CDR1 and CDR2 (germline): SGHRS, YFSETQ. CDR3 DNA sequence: TGCGCCAGCAGCTTGGAACCGGGTAGATCCTACAATGAGCAGTTCTTC. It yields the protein CASSLEPGRSYNEQFF.

CDR3 sequence: CASSFRAQGAANEKLFF. CDR3 in DNA: TGTGCCAGCAGCTTTAGGGCCCAGGGGGCAGCTAATGAAAAACTGTTTTTT. The rearrangement links TRBV7-9 to TRBJ1-4; 8 bases map to TRBD1. Per the germline V gene, CDR1 is SEHNR and CDR2 is FQNEAQ (reference sequence). V was clipped by 3 bases and J by 3 bases; unmatched bases: 9. This CDR3 contains 17 residues.

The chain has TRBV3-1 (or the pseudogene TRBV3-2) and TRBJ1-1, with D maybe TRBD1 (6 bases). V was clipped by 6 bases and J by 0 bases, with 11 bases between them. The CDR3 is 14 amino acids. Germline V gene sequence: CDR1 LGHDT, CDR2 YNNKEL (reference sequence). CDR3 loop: CASRPGHLNTEAFF. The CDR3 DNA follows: TGTGCCAGCAGGCCGGGACACCTGAACACTGAAGCTTTCTTT.

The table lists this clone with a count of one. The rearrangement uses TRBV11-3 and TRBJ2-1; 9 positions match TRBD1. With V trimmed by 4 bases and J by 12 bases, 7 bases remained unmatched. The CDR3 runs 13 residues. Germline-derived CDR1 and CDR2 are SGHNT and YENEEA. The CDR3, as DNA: TGTGCCAGCAGCTCCGGGACAGGGACAGGGCAGTTCTTC. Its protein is CASSSGTGTGQFF.

The CDR3 is CASSSWAGTSEETQYF. The CDR3 DNA follows: TGTGCCAGCAGTTCCTGGGCTGGGACTAGCGAAGAGACCCAGTACTTC. This chain joins TRBV27 and TRBJ2-5, with TRBD2 matching 10 bases. Trimming removed 4 bases from V and 3 bases from J; junction bases left unmatched: 8. This CDR3 contains 16 residues. Per the germline V gene, CDR1 is MNHEY and CDR2 is SMNVEV (reference sequence).

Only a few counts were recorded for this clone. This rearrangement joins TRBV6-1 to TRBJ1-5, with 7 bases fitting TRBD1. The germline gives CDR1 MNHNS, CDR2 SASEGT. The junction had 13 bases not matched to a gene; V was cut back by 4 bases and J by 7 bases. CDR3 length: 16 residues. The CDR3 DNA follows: TGTGCCAGCAGTGCTGCAGGGGGAACCCGAGGCCAGCCCCAGCATTTT. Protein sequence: CASSAAGGTRGQPQHF.

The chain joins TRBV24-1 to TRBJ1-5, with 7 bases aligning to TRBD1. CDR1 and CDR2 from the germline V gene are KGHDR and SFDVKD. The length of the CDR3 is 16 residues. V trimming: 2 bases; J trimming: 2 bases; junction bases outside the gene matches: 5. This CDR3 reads CATSDSTGLGNQPQHF. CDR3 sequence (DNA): TGTGCCACCAGTGATTCGACAGGGCTAGGCAATCAGCCCCAGCATTTT.

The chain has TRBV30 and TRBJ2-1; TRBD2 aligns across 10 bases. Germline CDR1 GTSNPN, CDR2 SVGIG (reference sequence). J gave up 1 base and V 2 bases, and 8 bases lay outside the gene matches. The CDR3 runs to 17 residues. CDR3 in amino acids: CAWSKLRTSGSYNEQFF. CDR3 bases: TGTGCCTGGAGTAAGCTGAGGACTAGCGGTTCCTACAATGAGCAGTTCTTC.